The 25 T cell receptor beta chains below were found in one sample sequenced in a study of vaccination and CD4 T cells after COVID-19. Cultured CD4+ T cell DNA underwent sequencing with the Oncomine TCR Beta short-read assay. TCRdb analysed the PCR reads with MiXCR anew, one entry per CDR3 protein. The sample has about 16,000 distinct CDR3 sequences; more than 45% are singletons. These receptors are not linked to any known antigen. Treatment here: approximately 10-day PBMC culture with coronavirus spike peptide pools or control peptides (ViraFEST assay). The sample in question was CD4+ T cells from blood, cultured in vitro, obtained before SARS-CoV-2 vaccination. The source is a human donor who had recovered from COVID-19.

This clonotype was recorded a few times. The chain has TRBV7-3 and TRBJ1-1; D might be TRBD1 (6 bases). Trimming stripped 2 bases from V and 0 bases from J, with 19 bases between. The CDR3 length is 18 residues. In germline, CDR1 is SGHTA, CDR2 FQGTGA. The chain's CDR3 is CASSLRGGTGYLNTEAFF. The CDR3 coding sequence is TGTGCCAGCAGCTTACGGGGGGGCACAGGGTATTTGAACACTGAAGCTTTCTTT.

In its sample, this clonotype was seen a few times. This chain joins TRBV2 and TRBJ1-5, with 9 bases fitting TRBD1. Germline V CDR1 and CDR2: SNHLY, FYNNEI. This CDR3 has 14 residues. Trimming cost V 5 bases and J 7 bases; bases outside gene matches: 6. In DNA form, the CDR3 reads TGTGCCAGCAGTCCAAACAGGGGGCAACAGCCCCAGCATTTT. It yields the protein CASSPNRGQQPQHF.

This rearrangement joins TRBV5-6 to TRBJ2-5; possibly TRBD1 for D (5 bases). Trimming left V 0 bases short and J 5 bases short, with 20 bases between. There are 17 residues in the CDR3. CDR1 is SGHDT, CDR2 YYEEEE, per germline. The CDR3 bases are TGTGCCAGCAGCTTGGCAGGCGGTACAGGTACTGGGGAGACCCAGTACTTC. Translated: CASSLAGGTGTGETQYF.

The chain links TRBV6-1 to TRBJ2-7; the match to TRBD1 covers 7 bases. The CDR3 contains 13 residues. V dropped 6 bases and J dropped 2; count of bases not matched to a gene: 4. CDR1 is MNHNS, CDR2 SASEGT, per germline. The CDR3 DNA reads TGTGCCAGCAGGCCGACAGGGACCTACGAGCAGTACTTC. It encodes CASRPTGTYEQYF.

The chain employs TRBV29-1 and TRBJ1-2; TRBD1 is a possible D gene (5 bases). The CDR3 loop spans 13 amino acids. V was cut by 0 bases and J by 4 bases, with 9 bases left in between. Germline-derived CDR1 and CDR2 are SQVTM and ANQGSEA. CDR3 sequence (DNA): TGCAGCGTTGAAGAGGGGCCGACCTATGGCTACACCTTC. This gives the protein CSVEEGPTYGYTF.

The sample holds a few counts of this clonotype. The J gene is TRBJ1-6, the V gene TRBV28; D remains ambiguous. The CDR3 extends over 14 amino acids. The germline V and J ends were trimmed by 3 bases and 9 bases, with 12 bases remaining between them. Germline values: CDR1 MDHEN, CDR2 SYDVKM. CDR3 nucleotides: TGTGCCAGCAGTTTGGGTCAGGAGGGTTCACCCCTCCACTTT. It is translated as CASSLGQEGSPLHF. Supplemented by reference TRBV28 and TRBJ1-6, the full variable domain reads DVKVTQSSRYLVKRTGEKVFLECVQDMDHENMFWYRQDPGLGLRLIYFSYDVKMKEKGDIPEGYSVSREKKERFSLILESASTNQTSMYLCASSLGQEGSPLHFGNGTRLTVT.

V gene TRBV10-3 combines with J gene TRBJ1-1; no clear D. The V gene's germline CDR1 is ENHRY and CDR2 SYGVKD. The CDR3 contains 13 residues. V was trimmed by 7 bases and J by 1 base, leaving 10 bases between them. This CDR3 reads CAITAGSNTEAFF. CDR3 in DNA: TGTGCCATCACAGCGGGGTCGAACACTGAAGCTTTCTTT.

The chain has TRBV20-1 and TRBJ1-3; D is unresolved. Germline V gene data show CDR1 as DFQATT and CDR2 as SNEGSKA (reference sequence). CDR3 length: 13 residues. V dropped 3 bases and J dropped 4 bases, with 10 bases sitting between them. Here the CDR3 DNA reads TGCAGTGCTAGCGTAGGCAGGGGAAACACCATATATTTT. As protein: CSASVGRGNTIYF.

This clonotype has more than one count but fewer than ten. This chain joins TRBV15 and TRBJ2-1, with 8 nucleotides matching TRBD1. CDR3 length: 16 amino acids. V lost 0 bases to trimming and J lost 6 bases; unmatched junction nucleotides: 7. Looked up from germline, CDR1 is LNHNV and CDR2 is YYDKDF (reference sequence). CDR3 loop: CATSREQGARFNEQFF. CDR3 coding DNA: TGTGCCACCAGCAGAGAGCAGGGGGCCCGTTTCAATGAGCAGTTCTTC.

This clonotype was observed a handful of times. The chain links TRBV23-1 to TRBJ1-5, with D possibly TRBD1 on 5 matching bases. TRBV23-1 is an open reading frame whose function is uncertain. The V and J ends lost 6 bases and 3 bases respectively, with 21 bases between them. CDR3 length equals 17 residues. CDR3 coding DNA: TGCGCCAGCAGGGTCGTCGACAGTCGGACCCCCAATCAGCCCCAGCATTTT. Residues: CASRVVDSRTPNQPQHF.

The rearrangement uses TRBV6-1 and TRBJ1-2, with a possible D match to TRBD1 (5 bases). The CDR3 covers 15 residues. Germline lookup yields CDR1 MNHNS and CDR2 SASEGT. Trimming took off 5 bases at V and 0 bases at J, with 13 bases between the two ends. The DNA of the CDR3 is TGTGCCAGCAGTCGTGGGGCGTATTCTAACTATGGCTACACCTTC. This translates into CASSRGAYSNYGYTF.

V usage is TRBV5-6 and J usage is TRBJ1-1; D gene ambiguous. CDR1 and CDR2 (germline): SGHDT, YYEEEE. The V gene lost 3 bases and the J gene lost 5 bases, with 11 bases spanning the gap. CDR3 size: 13 residues. The CDR3 protein is CASSSGRRTEAFF. Written as DNA, the CDR3 is TGTGCCAGCAGCTCTGGACGGCGGACTGAAGCTTTCTTT.

V and J are TRBV19 and TRBJ2-5; D is perhaps TRBD1 (8 bases). Germline V lookup: CDR1 LNHDA, CDR2 SQIVND (reference sequence). The CDR3 runs 14 residues. The V and J ends lost 5 bases and 2 bases respectively, with 12 bases between them. CDR3 nucleotides: TGTGCCAGTAGTGGACAGGGACTACAAGAGACCCAGTACTTC. It is translated as CASSGQGLQETQYF.

The chain recombines TRBV30 with TRBJ1-1; weak D call: TRBD1 (6 bases). V was pared by 5 bases and J by 3 bases, with 10 bases between. CDR1 is GTSNPN and CDR2 is SVGIG in the germline V gene (reference sequence). This CDR3 is 12 amino acids long. The CDR3 nucleotides are TGTGCCTGGTTGGACAGCGACACTGAAGCTTTCTTT. This gives the protein CAWLDSDTEAFF.

The gene calls are TRBV20-1 and TRBJ1-4; D remains unclear. The V and J ends lost 6 bases and 4 bases respectively, with 15 bases between them. CDR1 and CDR2 (germline): DFQATT, SNEGSKA (reference sequence). This CDR3 is 14 amino acids long. The CDR3 nucleotides are TGCAGTGCCCTGATACAGACCGATAATGAAAAACTGTTTTTT. Its protein product is CSALIQTDNEKLFF.

This chain uses TRBV20-1 with TRBJ2-7; D gene unclear. This CDR3 comprises 13 residues. Germline V gives CDR1 DFQATT, CDR2 SNEGSKA (reference sequence). V dropped 3 bases and J dropped 2 bases, with 11 bases sitting between them. The CDR3 reads CSASPAKPYEQYF. The CDR3 nucleotides read TGCAGTGCTAGTCCCGCCAAGCCCTACGAGCAGTACTTC.

The chain employs TRBV6-2 or TRBV6-3 and TRBJ2-3; 12 nucleotides match TRBD2. Germline CDR1 and CDR2: MNHEY and SVGEGT. With V trimmed by 6 bases and J by 2 bases, 15 bases remained unmatched. This CDR3 is built from 19 residues. CDR3 nucleotides: TGTGCCAGCAGCCCCAGGGGAAGACTAGCGGGGGAGCTCACAGATACGCAGTATTTT. Its protein product is CASSPRGRLAGELTDTQYF.

About this clonotype: The limits of the CDR3 on the DNA are not certain, so only TCRdb's listed CDR3 is given. This chain joins TRBV6-1 and TRBJ1-1; the tabulated D call, TRBD1, remains unverified against the DNA. The germline V gene has CDR1 MNHNS and CDR2 SASEGT. The CDR3 spans 13 residues, counting both ends. CDR3 amino acids: CASILDRGTEAFF.

V is TRBV20-1 and J is TRBJ2-1, with TRBD2 identical over 7 bases. V shed 5 bases and J 5 bases; nucleotides not matched to a gene: 9. CDR3 length: 14 residues. CDR1 and CDR2 (germline): DFQATT, SNEGSKA (reference sequence). CDR3: CSAFSSGIHNEQFF. The CDR3 DNA reads TGCAGTGCTTTTTCCAGCGGGATCCACAATGAGCAGTTCTTC.

The V and J genes are TRBV30 and TRBJ1-2, with D perhaps TRBD1 (5 bases). The CDR3 is 12 residues long. Germline lookup yields CDR1 GTSNPN and CDR2 SVGIG (reference sequence). The ends were cut back, 0 bases at V and 4 bases at J, with 6 bases in the middle. CDR3 in DNA: TGTGCCTGGAGTGTGGGGGGCTATGGCTACACCTTC. Translated, it gives CAWSVGGYGYTF.

V and J are TRBV6-2 or TRBV6-3 and TRBJ2-5, with 14 bases fitting TRBD2. Germline V gene data show CDR1 as MNHEY and CDR2 as SVGEGT. The ends lost 5 bases at V and 2 bases at J; junction bases unmatched: 10. This CDR3 spans 18 amino acids. The CDR3 DNA reads TGTGCCAGCAGTGACCCTCATCGGACTAGCGGGGGGCAAGAGACCCAGTACTTC. Amino acids: CASSDPHRTSGGQETQYF.

A few counts support this clonotype. The genes are TRBV6-5 and TRBJ1-6; D is uncertain. V shed 2 bases and J shed 7 bases, with 12 bases lying between them. CDR1 is MNHEY and CDR2 is SVGAGI in the germline V gene. This CDR3 is built from 15 residues. The CDR3 reads CASSYVPDINSPLHF. CDR3 coding DNA: TGTGCCAGCAGTTACGTGCCAGATATCAATTCACCCCTCCACTTT.

This clonotype was observed a handful of times. This chain links TRBV27 with TRBJ1-6, with TRBD1 matching 7 bases. J lost 9 bases, V lost 3 bases, and 5 bases had no gene match. Germline values: CDR1 MNHEY, CDR2 SMNVEV (reference sequence). There are 14 residues in the CDR3. CDR3 region: CASSFDRESSPLHF. In DNA form, the CDR3 reads TGTGCCAGCAGTTTTGACAGGGAGAGTTCACCCCTCCACTTT.

The chain is built from TRBV10-3 and TRBJ1-2; no reliable D call. CDR1 is ENHRY, CDR2 SYGVKD, per germline. Trimming left V 10 bases short and J 3 bases short, with 12 bases between. The CDR3 has 12 residues. CDR3 bases: TGTGCCACAAGGGAGGGTGACTATGGCTACACCTTC. It specifies CATREGDYGYTF.

The chain couples TRBV20-1 to TRBJ2-3, with 8 bases that match TRBD1. CDR1 is DFQATT and CDR2 is SNEGSKA in the germline V gene (reference sequence). V lost 6 bases, J lost 5 bases, and 13 bases stayed unmatched. CDR3 length: 15 amino acids. CDR3 in DNA: TGCAGTGCCCATGCCGGACAGGGAGCCGGAGATACGCAGTATTTT. It translates to CSAHAGQGAGDTQYF.